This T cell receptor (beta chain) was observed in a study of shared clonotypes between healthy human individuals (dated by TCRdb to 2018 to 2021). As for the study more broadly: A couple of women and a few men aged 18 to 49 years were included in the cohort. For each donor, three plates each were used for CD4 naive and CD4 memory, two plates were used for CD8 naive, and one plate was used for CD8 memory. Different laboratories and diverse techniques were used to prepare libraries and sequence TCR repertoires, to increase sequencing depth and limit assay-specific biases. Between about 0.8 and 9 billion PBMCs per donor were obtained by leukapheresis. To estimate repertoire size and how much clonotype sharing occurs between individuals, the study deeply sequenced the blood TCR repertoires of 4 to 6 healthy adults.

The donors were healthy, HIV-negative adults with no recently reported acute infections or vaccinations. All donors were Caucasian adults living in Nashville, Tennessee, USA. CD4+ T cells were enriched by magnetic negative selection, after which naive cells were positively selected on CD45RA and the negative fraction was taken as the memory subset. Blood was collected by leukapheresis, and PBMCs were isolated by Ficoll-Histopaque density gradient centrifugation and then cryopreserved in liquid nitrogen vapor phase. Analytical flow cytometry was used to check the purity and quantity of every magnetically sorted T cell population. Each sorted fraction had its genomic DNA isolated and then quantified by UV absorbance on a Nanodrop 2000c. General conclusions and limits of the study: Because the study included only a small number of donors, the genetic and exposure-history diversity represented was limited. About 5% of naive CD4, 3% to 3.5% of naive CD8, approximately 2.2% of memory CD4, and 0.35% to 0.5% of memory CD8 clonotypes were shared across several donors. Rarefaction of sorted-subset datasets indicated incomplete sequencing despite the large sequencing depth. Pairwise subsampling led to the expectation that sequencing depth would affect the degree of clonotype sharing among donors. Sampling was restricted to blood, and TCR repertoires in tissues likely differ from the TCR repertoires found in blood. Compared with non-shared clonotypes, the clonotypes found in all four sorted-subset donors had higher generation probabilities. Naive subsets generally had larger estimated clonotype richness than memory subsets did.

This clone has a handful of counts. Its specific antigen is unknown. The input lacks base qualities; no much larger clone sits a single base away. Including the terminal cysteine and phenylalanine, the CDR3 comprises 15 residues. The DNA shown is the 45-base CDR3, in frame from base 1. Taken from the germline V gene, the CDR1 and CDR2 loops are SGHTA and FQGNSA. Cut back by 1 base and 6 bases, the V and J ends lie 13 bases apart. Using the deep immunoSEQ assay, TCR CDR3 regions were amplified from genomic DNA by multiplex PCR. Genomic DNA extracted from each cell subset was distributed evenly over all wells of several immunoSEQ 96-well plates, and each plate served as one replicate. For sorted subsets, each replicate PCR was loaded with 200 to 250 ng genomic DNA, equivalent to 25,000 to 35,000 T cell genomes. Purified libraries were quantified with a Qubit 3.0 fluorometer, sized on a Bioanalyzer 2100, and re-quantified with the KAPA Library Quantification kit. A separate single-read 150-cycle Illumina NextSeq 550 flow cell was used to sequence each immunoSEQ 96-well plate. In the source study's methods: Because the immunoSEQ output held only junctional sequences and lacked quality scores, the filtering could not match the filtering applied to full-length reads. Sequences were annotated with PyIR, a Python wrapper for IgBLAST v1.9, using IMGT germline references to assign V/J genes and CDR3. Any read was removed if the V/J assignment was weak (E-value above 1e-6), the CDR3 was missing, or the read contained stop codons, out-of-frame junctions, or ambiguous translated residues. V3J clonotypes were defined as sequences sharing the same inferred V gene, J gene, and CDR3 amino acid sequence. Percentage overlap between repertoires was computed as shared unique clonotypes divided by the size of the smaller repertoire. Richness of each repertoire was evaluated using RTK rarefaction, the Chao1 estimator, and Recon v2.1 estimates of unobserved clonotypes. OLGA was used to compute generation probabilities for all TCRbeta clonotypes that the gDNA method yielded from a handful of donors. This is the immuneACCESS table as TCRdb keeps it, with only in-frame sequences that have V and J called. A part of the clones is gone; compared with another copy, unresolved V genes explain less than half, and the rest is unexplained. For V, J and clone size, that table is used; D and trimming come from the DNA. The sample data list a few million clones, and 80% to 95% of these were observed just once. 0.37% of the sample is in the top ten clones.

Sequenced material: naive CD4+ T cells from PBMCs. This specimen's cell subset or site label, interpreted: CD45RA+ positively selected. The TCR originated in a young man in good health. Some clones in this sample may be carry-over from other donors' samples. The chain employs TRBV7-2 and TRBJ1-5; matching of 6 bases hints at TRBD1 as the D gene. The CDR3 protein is CASSLDWGQSQPQHF. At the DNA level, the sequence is TGTGCCAGCAGCTTAGACTGGGGGCAGAGTCAGCCCCAGCATTTT.